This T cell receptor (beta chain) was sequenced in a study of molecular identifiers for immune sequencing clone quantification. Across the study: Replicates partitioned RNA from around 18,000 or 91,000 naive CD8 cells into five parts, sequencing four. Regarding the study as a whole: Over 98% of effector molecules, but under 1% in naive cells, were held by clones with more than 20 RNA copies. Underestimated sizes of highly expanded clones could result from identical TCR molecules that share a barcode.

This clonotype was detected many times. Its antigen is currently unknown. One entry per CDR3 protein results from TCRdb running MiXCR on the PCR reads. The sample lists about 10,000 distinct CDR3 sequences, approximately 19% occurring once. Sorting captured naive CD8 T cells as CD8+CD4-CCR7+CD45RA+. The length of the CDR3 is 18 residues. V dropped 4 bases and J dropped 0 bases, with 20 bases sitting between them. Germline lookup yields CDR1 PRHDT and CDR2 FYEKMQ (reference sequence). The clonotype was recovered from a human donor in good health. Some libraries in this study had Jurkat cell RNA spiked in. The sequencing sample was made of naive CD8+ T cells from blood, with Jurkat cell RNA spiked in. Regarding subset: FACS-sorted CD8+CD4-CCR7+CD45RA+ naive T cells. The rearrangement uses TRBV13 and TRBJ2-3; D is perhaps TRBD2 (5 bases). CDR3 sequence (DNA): TGTGCCAGCAGCTCCTCCGTGGGAGACCCACAAAGCACAGATACGCAGTATTTT. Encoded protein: CASSSSVGDPQSTDTQYF.